Following are 13 T cell receptor beta chains from one sample sequenced in a study of immune cell composition in non-small cell lung cancer. Using immunoSEQ multiplex PCR, the repertoire was profiled, and TCRdb retains in-frame clones only, with some absent. Of 4,500 to 6,500 clones in the sample, about two thirds are singletons; the top ten hold roughly 10%. The sample was lung tumor tissue. The receptors were sampled from a human donor with non-small cell lung cancer.

A few counts support this clone. This chain joins TRBV28 and TRBJ2-1; 8 nucleotides align to TRBD1. Germline trimming cut 5 bases from V and 5 bases from J; bases unmatched to any gene: 14. The CDR3 runs 17 residues. Germline assignment: CDR1 MDHEN and CDR2 SYDVKM. Here the CDR3 DNA reads TGTGCCAGCAGTCCGACCCTGGGGGACAGGCGTCACAATGAGCAGTTCTTC. Translated: CASSPTLGDRRHNEQFF.

This chain links TRBV19 with TRBJ2-1, with 9 nucleotides matching TRBD1. The germline CDR1 and CDR2 sequences are LNHDA and SQIVND (reference sequence). CDR3 length: 15 amino acids. V dropped 6 bases and J dropped 10; count of bases not matched to a gene: 13. CDR3: CASRLGTGNFLEQFF. The CDR3 DNA follows: TGTGCCAGTAGACTTGGGACAGGGAATTTTTTAGAGCAGTTCTTC. Filled out from reference TRBV19 and TRBJ2-1, the complete variable domain reads DGGITQSPKYLFRKEGQNVTLSCEQNLNHDAMYWYRQDPGQGLRLIYYSQIVNDFQKGDIAEGYSVSREKKESFPLTVTSAQKNPTAFYLCASRLGTGNFLEQFFGPGTRLTVL.

CDR3 sequence: CSASDLYEQYF. CDR3 coding DNA: TGCAGTGCTAGCGACTTGTATGAGCAGTACTTC. The chain uses TRBV20-1 and TRBJ2-7; unclear D gene. The CDR3 spans 11 residues. Between the trimmed V and J ends, which lost 3 bases and 7 bases, there was a span of 10 bases. Per the germline V gene, CDR1 is DFQATT and CDR2 is SNEGSKA (reference sequence).

V gene TRBV6-1 combines with J gene TRBJ2-1, with 9 bases that match TRBD1. With 4 bases clipped from V and 4 bases from J, the junction kept 5 bases outside the gene matches. The CDR3 sequence is 15 residues long. The germline V gene has CDR1 MNHNS and CDR2 SASEGT. CDR3 nucleotides: TGTGCCAGCAGTGGTCGGACAGGGGAGTACAATGAGCAGTTCTTC. Translated: CASSGRTGEYNEQFF.

The V and J genes are TRBV30 and TRBJ1-2; perhaps TRBD1 as D (6 bases). V lost 4 bases to trimming and J lost 8 bases, with 14 bases between them. CDR3 size: 12 residues. CDR1 GTSNPN and CDR2 SVGIG come from the germline V gene (reference sequence). The CDR3 DNA follows: TGTGCCTGGACAGACAGGCTAGAAGGCTACACCTTC. Protein sequence: CAWTDRLEGYTF.

The CDR3 DNA sequence: TGTGCCAGCAGTTCAGTCCGCTGGACTCGCTCCTACAATGAGCAGTTCTTC. Translated, it gives CASSSVRWTRSYNEQFF. The chain is built from TRBV6-9 and TRBJ2-1; D perhaps matches TRBD2 (5 bases). Per the germline V gene, CDR1 is MNHGY and CDR2 is SVAAGI. The V end was cut by 4 bases, the J end by 0 bases, with 16 bases between. The CDR3 spans 17 residues.

The rearrangement links TRBV5-4 to TRBJ2-2; the match to TRBD2 covers 8 bases. There are 15 residues in the CDR3. V trimming: 2 bases; J trimming: 1 base; junction bases outside the gene matches: 1. CDR1 is SGHNT and CDR2 is YYREEE in the germline V gene (reference sequence). DNA of the CDR3: TGTGCCAGCAGCTTCGCGGGAGGGAACACCGGGGAGCTGTTTTTT. This gives the protein CASSFAGGNTGELFF. The complete variable domain, with remaining parts taken from reference TRBV5-4 and TRBJ2-2, reads ETGVTQSPTHLIKTRGQQVTLRCSSQSGHNTVSWYQQALGQGPQFIFQYYREEENGRGNFPPRFSGLQFPNYSSELNVNALELDDSALYLCASSFAGGNTGELFFGEGSRLTVL.

This chain connects TRBV28 to TRBJ1-4; TRBD1 matches at 7 bases. The germline gives CDR1 MDHEN, CDR2 SYDVKM. V lost 6 bases, J lost 4 bases, and 8 bases stayed unmatched. The CDR3 sequence is 15 residues long. CDR3 protein: CASRVPQGINEKLFF. CDR3 in DNA: TGTGCCAGCAGGGTACCACAGGGGATTAATGAAAAACTGTTTTTT.

In its sample, this clone was seen a few times. The chain links TRBV25-1 to TRBJ2-7, with D possibly TRBD2 on 6 matching bases. Looked up from germline, CDR1 is MGHDK and CDR2 is SYGVNS. With 5 bases removed from V and 7 bases from J, the gap between germline ends came to 21 bases. The CDR3 consists of 15 residues. As DNA, the CDR3 is TGTGCCAGCAGTCCCGCGGGAAGGGGATTGGGGGAGCAGTACTTC. It is translated as CASSPAGRGLGEQYF.

V gene TRBV18 combines with J gene TRBJ2-1, with D unresolved. CDR1 is KGHSH, CDR2 LQKENI, per germline. The CDR3 loop spans 14 amino acids. Trimming took 3 bases from V and 2 from J, leaving 8 bases between them. The CDR3 DNA is TGTGCCAGCTCACCCCGGTATCCCTACAATGAGCAGTTCTTC. Translation gives CASSPRYPYNEQFF.

The chain has TRBV7-9 and TRBJ1-2; D is unresolved. Germline CDR1 and CDR2: SEHNR and FQNEAQ (reference sequence). CDR3 size: 13 residues. With 5 bases removed from V and 4 bases from J, the gap between germline ends came to 11 bases. The CDR3 DNA reads as TGTGCCAGCAGCCCCGGGTTGCTCTATGGCTACACCTTC. Translation gives CASSPGLLYGYTF. Supplemented by reference TRBV7-9 and TRBJ1-2, the full variable domain reads DTGVSQNPRHKITKRGQNVTFRCDPISEHNRLYWYRQTLGQGPEFLTYFQNEAQLEKSRLLSDRFSAERPKGSFSTLEIQRTEQGDSAMYLCASSPGLLYGYTFGSGTRLTVV.

This rearrangement joins TRBV12-2 to TRBJ2-4; the table names TRBD2, a call not compared with the DNA. TRBV12-2 is described as a pseudogene. CDR3 length: 19 residues. CDR3 DNA: TGTGCAAGTCGCTTTCAGCGGTTCAGCGGGGGAGTAGCCAAAAACATTCAGTACTTC. Translated: CASRFQRFSGGVAKNIQYF.

V gene TRBV1 combines with J gene TRBJ2-1; the D call of TRBD2 is as the table states it, not checked on the DNA. TRBV1 is classified as a pseudogene. The CDR3 loop spans 17 amino acids. The CDR3 sequence is CTSSQHVTSVRKDEQFF. CDR3 coding DNA: TGCACCAGCAGCCAACACGTTACTAGCGTCAGGAAGGATGAGCAGTTCTTC.